The clone carrying this T cell receptor (beta chain) showed up just a few times. Its antigen is as yet unknown. This sample is part of a study of blood T cells in healthy people across ages. Germline V CDR1 and CDR2: SGHTA, FQGNSA. The V and J ends lost 5 bases and 13 bases respectively, with 18 bases between them. The CDR3 is 13 amino acids. With a J-beta primer mix and a sample-barcoded 5' primer, a second PCR ran roughly 6 to 11 cycles. TCRdb independently ran MiXCR on the 5' RACE reads; one entry per CDR3 protein. The sample has more than 1,400,000 distinct CDR3 sequences; approximately 38% are singletons. Study results and caveats: Greater diversity and more naive CD4+ cells were seen in long-lived donors than in aged donors.

Sequenced input: blood. The receptor was derived from a woman in her late teens or twenties in good health. J is TRBJ2-4 and V is TRBV7-2; no reliable D call. In DNA form, the CDR3 reads TGTGCCAGCAGCCCGGGTAGGTCCGGTAAGCAGTACTTC. It is translated as CASSPGRSGKQYF.